The next 28 T cell receptor beta chains were all read from a single sample in a study of T-cell memory formation after mild COVID-19. TCRdb reprocessed the 5' RACE reads with MiXCR, giving one entry per CDR3 protein. The sample lists hundreds of thousands of distinct CDR3 sequences; roughly 15% were seen once. Sequenced input: PBMCs or a T cell subset sorted from them (not recorded which). All receptors derive from a man younger than 35 who had mild COVID-19 (a few samples of this study predate the infection). Cell type and time point are not known.

As concerns this clonotype: At one end the junction does not follow the germline gene, possibly because of a read error. The rearrangement joins TRBV7-9 to TRBJ1-5; no clear D gene. In germline, CDR1 is SEHNR, CDR2 FQNEAQ (reference sequence). This CDR3 is built from 13 residues. The CDR3 here is CASRLGTNQPQHF. In nucleotides, the CDR3 is TGTGCCAGCAGGTTAGGTACGAATCAGCCCCAGCATTTT. Complete variable domain (other parts from reference TRBV7-9 and TRBJ1-5): DTGVSQNPRHKITKRGQNVTFRCDPISEHNRLYWYRQTLGQGPEFLTYFQNEAQLEKSRLLSDRFSAERPKGSFSTLEIQRTEQGDSAMYLCASRLGTNQPQHFGDGTRLSIL.

The chain links TRBV7-6 to TRBJ1-1; D possibly corresponds to TRBD1 (5 bases). V was pared by 3 bases and J by 4 bases, with 15 bases between. The CDR3 length is 15 residues. Germline V gene lookup returns CDR1 SGHVS and CDR2 FNYEAQ. This chain's CDR3 is CASSLGGLGATEAFF. DNA for the CDR3: TGTGCCAGCAGCTTGGGGGGGTTAGGTGCCACTGAAGCTTTCTTT.

This clonotype has a handful of counts. The chain uses TRBV7-9 and TRBJ2-3; D unresolved. In germline, CDR1 is SEHNR, CDR2 FQNEAQ (reference sequence). Trimming removed 1 base from V and 0 bases from J, with 8 bases in between. The CDR3 is 15 amino acids. The CDR3 DNA sequence: TGTGCCAGCAGCTTAGAACACGCTAGCACAGATACGCAGTATTTT. Protein sequence: CASSLEHASTDTQYF.

This clonotype was counted between two and nine times. The rearrangement joins TRBV6-1 to TRBJ2-1; tentatively, D is TRBD2 (6 bases). The CDR3 sequence is 11 residues long. Germline loops: CDR1 MNHNS, CDR2 SASEGT. Trimming left V 11 bases short and J 8 bases short, with 13 bases between. In nucleotides, the CDR3 is TGTGCCTGGGGGGACGGCTATGAGCAGTTCTTC. Encoded protein: CAWGDGYEQFF.

The chain is built from TRBV7-9 and TRBJ2-1, with a possible D match to TRBD2 (6 bases). Germline V CDR1 and CDR2: SEHNR, FQNEAQ (reference sequence). There are 16 residues in the CDR3. V lost 3 bases, J lost 2 bases, and 14 bases lay in between. In DNA, the CDR3 is TGTGCCAGCAGCTTGACGGGGGTCACAACCTACAATGAGCAGTTCTTC. As protein: CASSLTGVTTYNEQFF.

This clonotype was seen a few times. The genes are TRBV4-3 and TRBJ2-1; D might be TRBD1 (5 bases). The germline V and J ends were trimmed by 2 bases and 2 bases, with 10 bases remaining between them. Looked up from germline, CDR1 is LGHNA and CDR2 is YSLEER. This CDR3 is built from 15 residues. CDR3 region: CASSQSVGAYNEQFF. DNA for the CDR3: TGCGCCAGCAGCCAATCGGTAGGGGCCTACAATGAGCAGTTCTTC.

The chain couples TRBV9 to TRBJ2-1, with no clear D. The CDR3 length is 16 residues. Trimming shortened V by 0 bases and J by 6 bases, and 16 bases separated the two germline ends. CDR1 and CDR2 from the germline V gene are SGDLS and YYNGEE. The CDR3 reads CASSVEPWLSGNEQFF. The CDR3, as DNA: TGTGCCAGCAGCGTAGAGCCGTGGCTGAGTGGCAATGAGCAGTTCTTC.

This clonotype was recorded at least ten times. The chain carries TRBV4-1 and TRBJ2-7; a weak D match, TRBD2 (6 bases). The ends were cut back, 3 bases at V and 2 bases at J, with 14 bases in the middle. The germline CDR1 and CDR2 sequences are MGHRA and YSYEKL. The CDR3 spans 15 residues. This chain's CDR3 is CASSQRGGATYEQYF. CDR3 DNA: TGCGCCAGCAGCCAGAGAGGAGGGGCCACCTACGAGCAGTACTTC.

The V call is TRBV7-2, the J call TRBJ2-7; D may match TRBD1 or TRBD2 (6 bases each). V was cut by 2 bases and J by 5 bases, with 13 bases left in between. This CDR3 region has 14 residues. CDR1 and CDR2 from the germline V gene are SGHTA and FQGNSA. The CDR3 DNA follows: TGTGCCAGCAGCTTAATTGGGGGGCTCCACGAGCAGTACGTC. Protein sequence: CASSLIGGLHEQYV.

The rearrangement joins TRBV13 to TRBJ2-3; weak D call: TRBD1 (6 bases). V was shortened by 1 base and J by 5 bases, with 16 bases between the two germline ends. CDR1 is PRHDT, CDR2 FYEKMQ, per germline (reference sequence). The CDR3 is 16 amino acids. The CDR3 region is CASSLVRGTPQDTQYF. Here the CDR3 DNA reads TGTGCCAGCAGCTTAGTTAGGGGGACCCCTCAAGATACGCAGTATTTT.

This sequence joins TRBV5-1 and TRBJ1-2; 7 nucleotides align to TRBD1. The ends lost 0 bases at V and 4 bases at J; junction bases unmatched: 6. Germline CDR1 is SGHRS and CDR2 is YFSETQ. CDR3 length equals 15 residues. CDR3 residues: CASSLVGQGVYGYTF. The CDR3 DNA reads TGCGCCAGCAGCTTGGTAGGCCAGGGGGTCTATGGCTACACCTTC.

Ten or more counts support this clonotype. This sequence joins TRBV5-1 and TRBJ2-6; D is ambiguous. This CDR3 has 14 residues. Germline V CDR1 and CDR2: SGHRS, YFSETQ. V was cut by 1 base and J by 4 bases, with 6 bases left in between. The CDR3 loop is CASSLSTGANVLTF. The CDR3 DNA reads as TGCGCCAGCAGCTTGAGCACCGGGGCCAACGTCCTGACTTTC. Supplemented by reference TRBV5-1 and TRBJ2-6, the full variable domain reads KAGVTQTPRYLIKTRGQQVTLSCSPISGHRSVSWYQQTPGQGLQFLFEYFSETQRNKGNFPGRFSGRQFSNSRSEMNVSTLELGDSALYLCASSLSTGANVLTFGAGSRLTVL.

The genes are TRBV7-3 and TRBJ2-5; 8 bases fit TRBD2. This CDR3 contains 15 residues. Germline CDR1 and CDR2: SGHTA and FQGTGA. V lost 2 bases and J lost 4; bases outside the gene matches: 6. CDR3 in DNA: TGTGCCAGCAGCTTACTGATCGGGAGGGGAGAGACCCAGTACTTC. Residues: CASSLLIGRGETQYF.

The V gene is TRBV6-6, the J gene TRBJ1-1; D not resolved. V shed 5 bases and J shed 2 bases, with 9 bases lying between them. The CDR3 consists of 13 residues. Per the germline V gene, CDR1 is MNHNY and CDR2 is SVGAGI (reference sequence). DNA for the CDR3: TGTGCCAGCAGTCCTCGTTTTAACACTGAAGCTTTCTTT. The encoded protein is CASSPRFNTEAFF.

This clonotype has a handful of counts. This chain links TRBV12-3 or TRBV12-4 with TRBJ1-2, with D maybe TRBD1 (5 bases). Trimming pared 4 bases from V and 7 bases from J, leaving 13 bases between. The CDR3 is made up of 13 amino acids. The CDR3 region is CASSYAGGGGYTF. The CDR3 DNA reads as TGTGCCAGCAGTTACGCGGGGGGTGGTGGCTACACCTTC.

The chain is built from TRBV25-1 and TRBJ2-7; possible D gene TRBD1, 7 bases. The V end was cut by 3 bases, the J end by 3 bases, with 18 bases between. The CDR3 runs to 16 residues. The germline CDR1 and CDR2 sequences are MGHDK and SYGVNS. DNA for the CDR3: TGTGCCAGCAGTGACGAGAAGGGGGCGGGGTACTACGAGCAGTACTTC. Residues: CASSDEKGAGYYEQYF.

This clonotype was counted at least ten times. V is TRBV27 and J is TRBJ1-2; the D gene is possibly TRBD1 (5 bases). Looked up from germline, CDR1 is MNHEY and CDR2 is SMNVEV (reference sequence). The CDR3 extends over 14 amino acids. Trimming removed 1 base at V and 6 bases at J, with 12 bases between. For the CDR3, the DNA is TGTGCCAGCAGTTTATTAGGTCAGGGAGATGGCTACACCTTC. Translating gives CASSLLGQGDGYTF.

CDR3 DNA sequence: TGCAGCGTTGAGAAGGGGGCAGACTATGGCTACACCTTC. As protein: CSVEKGADYGYTF. The chain joins TRBV29-1 to TRBJ1-2; 7 bases agree with TRBD1. Per germline, CDR1 SQVTM and CDR2 ANQGSEA. The CDR3 totals 13 residues. V shed 3 bases, J shed 3 bases, and the junction held 4 bases outside the gene matches.

The chain has TRBV10-3 and TRBJ1-1; 10 bases agree with TRBD1. CDR3 length: 13 residues. Germline V gene data show CDR1 as ENHRY and CDR2 as SYGVKD. V gave up 4 bases and J gave up 5 bases; unmatched junction bases: 1. The CDR3 loop reads CAISGTGGTEAFF. CDR3 in DNA: TGTGCCATCAGTGGGACAGGGGGGACTGAAGCTTTCTTT.

This clonotype has just a few counts. The V and J genes are TRBV10-3 and TRBJ2-5; D tentatively fits TRBD1 or TRBD2 (5 bases each). The CDR3 length is 14 residues. Trimming left V 0 bases short and J 2 bases short, with 7 bases between. CDR1 is ENHRY and CDR2 is SYGVKD in the germline V gene. DNA for the CDR3: TGTGCCATCAGTGAGTCGGGACGACAAGAGACCCAGTACTTC. It specifies CAISESGRQETQYF.

The genes are TRBV15 and TRBJ2-2, with D perhaps TRBD1 (7 bases). This CDR3 is built from 18 residues. V was cut by 1 base and J by 1 base, with 16 bases left in between. CDR1 LNHNV and CDR2 YYDKDF come from the germline V gene (reference sequence). The CDR3: CATSRGAGGGLNTGELFF. DNA of the CDR3: TGTGCCACCAGCAGAGGGGCAGGGGGAGGCTTGAACACCGGGGAGCTGTTTTTT.

The sample holds a few counts of this clonotype. V usage is TRBV6-5 and J usage is TRBJ1-1; D ambiguous. Germline CDR1 is MNHEY and CDR2 is SVGAGI. V shed 2 bases and J shed 8 bases, with 12 bases lying between them. CDR3 length equals 13 residues. The DNA of the CDR3 is TGTGCCAGCAGTTACAATCCAGGTACCGAAGCTTTCTTT. Its protein product is CASSYNPGTEAFF.

V and J are TRBV11-2 and TRBJ2-7; D unclear. Between the trimmed V and J ends, which lost 2 bases and 2 bases, there was a span of 7 bases. Germline V CDR1 and CDR2: SGHAT, FQNNGV. The CDR3 consists of 13 residues. Written as DNA, the CDR3 is TGTGCCAGCAGCTTAACTCAGACCTACGAGCAGTACTTC. It is translated as CASSLTQTYEQYF.

The chain carries TRBV7-9 and TRBJ2-2; D may correspond to TRBD1 or TRBD2 (6 bases each). CDR3 length: 16 amino acids. Germline V gives CDR1 SEHNR, CDR2 FQNEAQ (reference sequence). Trimming left V 0 bases short and J 4 bases short, with 12 bases between. CDR3 protein: CASSLAGGPVTGELFF. The CDR3 coding sequence is TGTGCCAGCAGCTTAGCAGGGGGGCCAGTCACCGGGGAGCTGTTTTTT.

In this sample, this clonotype turned up a few times. The rearrangement links TRBV5-1 to TRBJ1-3; no reliable D call. V lost 4 bases to trimming and J lost 3 bases, with 20 bases between them. Looked up from germline, CDR1 is SGHRS and CDR2 is YFSETQ. CDR3 length: 17 amino acids. This CDR3 is CASSPRGSLIGGNTIYF. The CDR3 DNA is TGCGCCAGCAGCCCTCGGGGTTCGTTAATAGGTGGAAACACCATATATTTT.

This clonotype was observed a single time. CDR3 in DNA: TGTGCCAGCGCGCTGGGGCTAGGCACTGAAGCTTTCTTT. The encoded protein is CASALGLGTEAFF. The rearrangement joins TRBV7-9 to TRBJ1-1, with D maybe TRBD1 (5 bases). CDR1 SEHNR and CDR2 FQNEAQ come from the germline V gene (reference sequence). The CDR3 is 13 residues long. Trimming left V 8 bases short and J 4 bases short, with 14 bases between.

This chain connects TRBV20-1 to TRBJ2-3; D call uncertain. The CDR3 consists of 12 residues. Trimming stripped 7 bases from V and 2 bases from J, with 10 bases between. The germline V gene encodes CDR1 DFQATT and CDR2 SNEGSKA (reference sequence). The CDR3 DNA sequence: TGCAGTGGGCGGTTAGACACAGATACGCAGTATTTT. This gives the protein CSGRLDTDTQYF.

The V call is TRBV7-6, the J call TRBJ2-2; 13 positions match TRBD2. Per germline, CDR1 SGHVS and CDR2 FNYEAQ. V dropped 3 bases and J dropped 0; count of bases not matched to a gene: 1. The CDR3 is 17 residues long. The CDR3 region has the DNA TGTGCCAGCAGCTTGACTAGCGGGGGGCCGAACACCGGGGAGCTGTTTTTT. Amino acids: CASSLTSGGPNTGELFF.